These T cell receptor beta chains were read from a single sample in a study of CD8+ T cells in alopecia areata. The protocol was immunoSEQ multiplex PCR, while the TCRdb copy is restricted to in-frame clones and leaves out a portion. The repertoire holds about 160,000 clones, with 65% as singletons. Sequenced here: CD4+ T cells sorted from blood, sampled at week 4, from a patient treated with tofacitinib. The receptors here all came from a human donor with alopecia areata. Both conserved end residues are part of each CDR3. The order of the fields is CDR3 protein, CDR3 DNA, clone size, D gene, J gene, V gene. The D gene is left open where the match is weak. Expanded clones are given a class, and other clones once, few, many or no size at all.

CDR3aa: CASSYSRGTGGYGYTF
CDR3nt: TGTGCCAGCAGTTACTCGAGGGGGACAGGGGGCTATGGCTACACCTTC
abundance: .
d_gene: TRBD1
j_gene: TRBJ1-2
v_gene: TRBV6-5

CDR3aa: CAWSQPGSTQYF
CDR3nt: TGTGCCTGGAGTCAACCCGGCAGTACGCAGTATTTT
abundance: .
d_gene: .
j_gene: TRBJ2-3
v_gene: TRBV30

CDR3aa: CASSLHHQETQYF
CDR3nt: TGTGCCAGCAGTCTACACCACCAAGAGACCCAGTACTTC
abundance: few
d_gene: .
j_gene: TRBJ2-5
v_gene: TRBV7-2

CDR3aa: CAGGTGATEAFF
CDR3nt: TGTGCCGGAGGGACAGGGGCTACTGAAGCTTTCTTT
abundance: .
d_gene: TRBD1
j_gene: TRBJ1-1
v_gene: TRBV30

CDR3aa: CASSLDAGRSYEQYF
CDR3nt: TGCGCCAGCAGCTTGGATGCAGGTCGCTCCTACGAGCAGTACTTC
abundance: .
d_gene: .
j_gene: TRBJ2-7
v_gene: TRBV5-1

CDR3aa: CASSVVVGEETEAFF
CDR3nt: TGTGCCAGCAGCGTAGTGGTGGGAGAGGAAACTGAAGCTTTCTTT
abundance: .
d_gene: .
j_gene: TRBJ1-1
v_gene: TRBV9

CDR3aa: CSVEVLAGGTYNEQFF
CDR3nt: TGCAGCGTTGAAGTTCTAGCGGGGGGTACCTACAATGAGCAGTTCTTC
abundance: .
d_gene: TRBD2
j_gene: TRBJ2-1
v_gene: TRBV29-1

CDR3aa: CAWRTPGQRNYGYTF
CDR3nt: TGTGCCTGGAGAACCCCGGGACAGCGGAACTATGGCTACACCTTC
abundance: .
d_gene: TRBD1
j_gene: TRBJ1-2
v_gene: TRBV30

CDR3aa: CASSSGLAHYNEQFF
CDR3nt: TGCGCCAGCAGTTCGGGACTAGCACACTACAATGAGCAGTTCTTC
abundance: .
d_gene: TRBD2
j_gene: TRBJ2-1
v_gene: TRBV5-1

CDR3aa: CASRDGSNQPQHF
CDR3nt: TGTGCCAGCAGGGACGGTTCCAATCAGCCCCAGCATTTT
abundance: .
d_gene: .
j_gene: TRBJ1-5
v_gene: TRBV6-1

CDR3aa: CAWSKGVNYGYTF
CDR3nt: TGTGCCTGGAGTAAGGGGGTAAACTATGGCTACACCTTC
abundance: .
d_gene: .
j_gene: TRBJ1-2
v_gene: TRBV30

CDR3aa: CASSPHYEQYF
CDR3nt: TGTGCCAGCAGCCCCCACTACGAGCAGTACTTC
abundance: .
d_gene: .
j_gene: TRBJ2-7
v_gene: TRBV7-8

CDR3aa: CSVDPAGLGTQYF
CDR3nt: TGCAGCGTTGATCCCGCAGGGCTTGGGACCCAGTACTTC
abundance: .
d_gene: .
j_gene: TRBJ2-5
v_gene: TRBV29-1

CDR3aa: CSVGAYEQYF
CDR3nt: TGCAGCGTTGGGGCCTACGAGCAGTACTTC
abundance: .
d_gene: .
j_gene: TRBJ2-7
v_gene: TRBV29-1

CDR3aa: CASSLFGTLAEAFF
CDR3nt: TGTGCCAGCAGCCTATTCGGGACTCTAGCGGAAGCTTTCTTT
abundance: many
d_gene: .
j_gene: TRBJ1-1
v_gene: TRBV6-5

CDR3aa: CASRGTGETQYF
CDR3nt: TGTGCCAGCAGGGGGACGGGAGAGACCCAGTACTTC
abundance: .
d_gene: .
j_gene: TRBJ2-5
v_gene: TRBV2

CDR3aa: CASRERTEAFF
CDR3nt: TGTGCCAGCAGGGAAAGGACTGAAGCTTTCTTT
abundance: .
d_gene: .
j_gene: TRBJ1-1
v_gene: TRBV25-1

CDR3aa: CSVEGTEEIQYF
CDR3nt: TGCAGCGTTGAGGGGACGGAAGAGATCCAGTACTTC
abundance: .
d_gene: .
j_gene: TRBJ2-5
v_gene: TRBV29-1

CDR3aa: CPHRDRVPSNQPQHF
CDR3nt: TGTCCTCACCGGGACAGGGTTCCTAGCAATCAGCCCCAGCATTTT
abundance: .
d_gene: TRBD1
j_gene: TRBJ1-5
v_gene: TRBV30

CDR3aa: CASSFEGFYGYTF
CDR3nt: TGCGCCAGCAGCTTCGAGGGTTTCTATGGCTACACCTTC
abundance: .
d_gene: .
j_gene: TRBJ1-2
v_gene: TRBV5-1

CDR3aa: CSATMGVDEQFF
CDR3nt: TGCAGCGCGACTATGGGGGTCGATGAGCAGTTCTTC
abundance: .
d_gene: .
j_gene: TRBJ2-1
v_gene: TRBV29-1

CDR3aa: CSVRGQGVGYEQYF
CDR3nt: TGCAGCGTCCGGGGGCAGGGGGTAGGGTACGAGCAGTACTTC
abundance: few
d_gene: .
j_gene: TRBJ2-7
v_gene: TRBV29-1

CDR3aa: CAWSVIGNNEQFF
CDR3nt: TGTGCCTGGAGTGTTATCGGAAACAATGAGCAGTTCTTC
abundance: .
d_gene: .
j_gene: TRBJ2-1
v_gene: TRBV30

CDR3aa: CASTRDLGNTIYF
CDR3nt: TGCGCCAGCACCAGGGACCTTGGAAACACCATATATTTT
abundance: .
d_gene: .
j_gene: TRBJ1-3
v_gene: TRBV23-1

CDR3aa: CASSERNSPLHF
CDR3nt: TGTGCCAGCAGTGAAAGGAATTCACCCCTCCACTTT
abundance: .
d_gene: .
j_gene: TRBJ1-6
v_gene: TRBV2

CDR3aa: CAWSGSGWGNQPQHF
CDR3nt: TGTGCCTGGAGTGGGTCAGGGTGGGGCAATCAGCCCCAGCATTTT
abundance: once
d_gene: .
j_gene: TRBJ1-5
v_gene: TRBV30

CDR3aa: CASSDQAGVANEKLFF
CDR3nt: TGTGCCAGCAGTGATCAGGCAGGGGTGGCTAATGAAAAACTGTTTTTT
abundance: .
d_gene: .
j_gene: TRBJ1-4
v_gene: TRBV25-1

CDR3aa: CASSFATETQYF
CDR3nt: TGTGCCAGCAGCTTCGCGACAGAGACCCAGTACTTC
abundance: few
d_gene: .
j_gene: TRBJ2-5
v_gene: TRBV5-6

CDR3aa: CAWSDRGTEQYF
CDR3nt: TGTGCCTGGAGTGACAGGGGGACGGAGCAGTACTTC
abundance: .
d_gene: TRBD1
j_gene: TRBJ2-7
v_gene: TRBV30